This T cell receptor (beta chain) was profiled in a study of cytomegalovirus exposure and HLA in healthy donors. Study-wide points: Certain sequence variants were highly shared and formed a cluster, and this cluster was likely a sequencing artifact.

The CDR3 has 16 amino acids. Germline CDR1 reads ENHRY; CDR2 reads SYGVKD. V lost 3 bases, J lost 0 bases, and 12 bases lay in between. Concerning this clone itself: What it recognizes is unknown.

Primers for the PCR totalled 60 Vbeta and 13 Jbeta. Generated by immunoSEQ multiplex PCR, the TCRdb table keeps only in-frame clones and is missing some. Seen here are 170,000 or so clones, 70% to 80% observed once, and the top ten hold about 2.9%. Sequencing was performed on PBMCs. The gene calls are TRBV10-3 and TRBJ2-1; TRBD2 is a possible D gene (6 bases). The clonotype comes from a male donor in good health and CMV-seronegative. CDR3 sequence reads: CAISDASESSYNEQFF. The CDR3 region has the DNA TGTGCCATCAGTGATGCTAGCGAGAGCTCCTACAATGAGCAGTTCTTC.